The present T cell receptor beta chain was sequenced within a study of early T cells in non-severe SARS-CoV-2 infection. There are a few counts of this clonotype. From germline, CDR1 is SEHNR and CDR2 FQNEAQ (reference sequence). CDR3 length: 16 amino acids. The V and J ends lost 5 bases and 3 bases respectively, with 19 bases between them. From the 5' RACE reads, TCRdb called clonotypes with MiXCR, one entry per CDR3 protein. This sample carries 25,000 to 30,000 distinct CDR3 sequences, around 5.1% of them seen once, and the ten largest clones take 11%. This clonotype originated in an adult who was a healthcare worker with PCR-confirmed SARS-CoV-2 infection or an uninfected control (not recorded which). Sequenced sample: whole blood. The gene calls are TRBV7-9 and TRBJ2-5, with a weak D call TRBD2 (5 bases). CDR3 DNA sequence: TGTGCCAGCAGCCCTCGAGGGATTACGGGTAAAGAGACCCAGTACTTC. Its translation: CASSPRGITGKETQYF. The full variable domain, its missing parts supplied by reference TRBV7-9 and TRBJ2-5, is DTGVSQNPRHKITKRGQNVTFRCDPISEHNRLYWYRQTLGQGPEFLTYFQNEAQLEKSRLLSDRFSAERPKGSFSTLEIQRTEQGDSAMYLCASSPRGITGKETQYFGPGTRLLVL.